The source of this T cell receptor (beta chain) is a study of cytomegalovirus exposure and HLA in healthy donors. Germline V CDR1 and CDR2: ENHRY, SYGVKD. Trimming left V 4 bases short and J 10 bases short, with 17 bases between. CDR3 length equals 14 residues. With 60 Vbeta and 13 Jbeta primers, the PCR was carried out. Data came from immunoSEQ multiplex PCR; TCRdb stores just in-frame clones and leaves some out. The sample has some 130,000 clones; about 66% are singletons. The sequence came from a human donor in good health. The specimen was PBMCs. The V call is TRBV10-3, the J call TRBJ2-1; D is possibly TRBD2 (6 bases). The CDR3 region is CAISAGTDSYEQFF. The CDR3 DNA follows: TGTGCCATCAGTGCCGGGACTGATTCATACGAGCAGTTCTTC.